A selection of T cell receptor beta chains follows, all from one sample in a study of blood T cell repertoires in COVID-19. Here immunoSEQ multiplex PCR was the method, and the copy in TCRdb shows in-frame clones only, minus some. The sample yields 310,000 or so clones, roughly 90% seen once. The sample was PBMCs or T cells enriched from blood (not recorded which). The origin of the receptors is a woman aged 18-29 years who had recovered from COVID-19. CDR3s include the opening cysteine and the closing phenylalanine or tryptophan. Each record gives: V gene, J gene, D gene, clone size, CDR3 DNA, CDR3 protein. D genes are given only for firm matches. Expanded clones are given a class, and other clones once, few, many or no size at all.

V gene: TRBV10-3
J gene: TRBJ1-1
D gene: .
clone size: once
CDR3 DNA: TGTGCCATCAGTGTCTCCCAGCGCGGGGCCACTGAAGCTTTCTTT
CDR3 protein: CAISVSQRGATEAFF

V gene: TRBV7-8
J gene: TRBJ2-1
D gene: TRBD2
clone size: .
CDR3 DNA: TGTGCCAGCAGCCCGGGACTAGCGGGGCATGAGCAGTTCTTC
CDR3 protein: CASSPGLAGHEQFF

V gene: TRBV24-1
J gene: TRBJ2-2
D gene: .
clone size: .
CDR3 DNA: TGTGCCACCAGTGATTTGATGGCGGGGAACACCGGGGAGCTGTTTTTT
CDR3 protein: CATSDLMAGNTGELFF

V gene: TRBV6-2/TRBV6-3
J gene: TRBJ2-3
D gene: TRBD2
clone size: once
CDR3 DNA: TGTGCCAGCAGTTACAGTTCTAGCGGGGACACAGATACGCAGTATTTT
CDR3 protein: CASSYSSSGDTDTQYF

V gene: TRBV7-2
J gene: TRBJ1-2
D gene: TRBD1
clone size: once
CDR3 DNA: TGTGCCAGCAGCCCTCGGGCCACGACAGGGATCAACTATGGCTACACCTTC
CDR3 protein: CASSPRATTGINYGYTF

V gene: TRBV7-6
J gene: TRBJ1-3
D gene: .
clone size: .
CDR3 DNA: TGTGCCAGCAGCTTAGACAGGGCCGGGTATGACTCTGGAAACACCATATATTTT
CDR3 protein: CASSLDRAGYDSGNTIYF

V gene: TRBV29-1
J gene: TRBJ1-2
D gene: TRBD1
clone size: .
CDR3 DNA: TGCAGCGTTGCTGACAGGGGGTATGGCTACACCTTC
CDR3 protein: CSVADRGYGYTF

V gene: TRBV5-1
J gene: TRBJ1-1
D gene: TRBD1
clone size: .
CDR3 DNA: TGCGCCAGCAGTTACAGGGGACCCACTGAAGCTTTCTTT
CDR3 protein: CASSYRGPTEAFF

V gene: TRBV7-3
J gene: TRBJ2-3
D gene: TRBD2
clone size: .
CDR3 DNA: TGTGCCAGCAGCCGAAATAGCGGGGCTAGCACAGATACGCAGTATTTT
CDR3 protein: CASSRNSGASTDTQYF

V gene: TRBV18
J gene: TRBJ1-1
D gene: TRBD1
clone size: .
CDR3 DNA: TGTGCCAGCTCACTCAGGGGGCGATCTGATGGGACTGAAGCTTTCTTT
CDR3 protein: CASSLRGRSDGTEAFF

V gene: TRBV28
J gene: TRBJ1-3
D gene: TRBD1
clone size: .
CDR3 DNA: TGTGCCAGCAGTTTAGCCAACAGGGGGATCTCTGATTTCTCTGGAAACACCATATATTTT
CDR3 protein: CASSLANRGISDFSGNTIYF